This entry lists 16 T cell receptor beta chains sequenced from one sample in a study of blood T cell repertoires in COVID-19. Method: immunoSEQ multiplex PCR; TCRdb's copy keeps in-frame clones and lacks some. The sample holds about 38,000 clones, around 95% seen once. Sequenced: peripheral blood. The receptors were gathered from a human donor with active COVID-19. The donor label of this sample is uncertain.

The rearrangement uses TRBV5-5 and TRBJ2-1, with a possible D match to TRBD2 (6 bases). Germline lookup yields CDR1 SGHKS and CDR2 YYEKEE (reference sequence). The CDR3 has 15 residues. Trimming shortened V by 0 bases and J by 4 bases, and 11 bases separated the two germline ends. The CDR3 region has the DNA TGTGCCAGCAGCTTGGCCGGGACTTCATACAATGAGCAGTTCTTC. Residues: CASSLAGTSYNEQFF. The whole variable domain, remainder taken from reference TRBV5-5 and TRBJ2-1, is DAGVTQSPTHLIKTRGQQVTLRCSPISGHKSVSWYQQVLGQGPQFIFQYYEKEERGRGNFPDRFSARQFPNYSSELNVNALLLGDSALYLCASSLAGTSYNEQFFGPGTRLTVL.

J is TRBJ2-7 and V is TRBV18, with a weak D call TRBD1 (5 bases). CDR3 length: 14 residues. CDR1 and CDR2 (germline): KGHSH, LQKENI. The V gene lost 3 bases and the J gene lost 3 bases, with 12 bases spanning the gap. The CDR3 DNA is TGTGCCAGCTCACCTACCATGCAGGGCTACGAGCAGTACTTC. It codes for CASSPTMQGYEQYF.

The rearrangement uses TRBV9 and TRBJ2-7; 9 positions match TRBD2. Germline V gene sequence: CDR1 SGDLS, CDR2 YYNGEE. Germline trimming cut 4 bases from V and 2 bases from J; bases unmatched to any gene: 19. This CDR3 is built from 19 residues. The CDR3 bases are TGTGCCAGCAGCCCCACCGGGGTGTCCGGGCTAGCGGGGCCCTACGAGCAGTACTTC. It translates to CASSPTGVSGLAGPYEQYF.

Only a few counts were recorded for this clone. The chain carries TRBV6-2 or TRBV6-3 and TRBJ2-1; possible D gene TRBD2, 5 bases. Trimming stripped 6 bases from V and 8 bases from J, with 17 bases between. This CDR3 region has 14 residues. Germline V CDR1 and CDR2: MNHEY, SVGEGT. The CDR3 region is CASSPYGVVYEQFF. CDR3 nucleotide sequence: TGTGCCAGCAGCCCCTACGGGGTAGTCTATGAGCAGTTCTTC.

The DNA for the CDR3 is TGCGCCAGCAGTGAAGGTCCGGGAAGGGCCACCATATATTTT. Translated: CASSEGPGRATIYF. This rearrangement joins TRBV10-2 to TRBJ1-3, with D unclear. The CDR3 runs to 14 residues. Germline CDR1 WSHSY, CDR2 SAAADI. Between the trimmed V and J ends, which lost 3 bases and 9 bases, there was a span of 15 bases.

The rearrangement joins TRBV6-5 to TRBJ2-7, with 10 bases fitting TRBD2. The CDR3 runs 13 residues. Germline loops: CDR1 MNHEY, CDR2 SVGAGI. Trimming at V came to 8 bases and at J to 1 base, leaving 2 bases not matched to a gene. CDR3 region: CASQRGGSYEQYF. In DNA, the CDR3 is TGTGCCAGCCAGCGGGGGGGATCCTACGAGCAGTACTTC.

The genes are TRBV5-1 and TRBJ1-3; tentatively, D is TRBD1 (5 bases). V shed 0 bases and J shed 3 bases, with 16 bases lying between them. The CDR3 is made up of 17 amino acids. The V gene's germline CDR1 is SGHRS and CDR2 YFSETQ. The CDR3 protein is CASSLEAQGGFGNTIYF. CDR3 sequence (DNA): TGCGCCAGCAGCTTGGAAGCGCAGGGAGGATTTGGAAACACCATATATTTT.

V gene TRBV7-2 combines with J gene TRBJ2-2; D gene ambiguous. Deletions cut 5 bases from V and 1 base from J, with 14 bases between. The CDR3 contains 16 residues. Looked up from germline, CDR1 is SGHTA and CDR2 is FQGNSA. The CDR3 DNA sequence: TGTGCCAGCAGCCTTGGTCCGGGTAGGAACACCGGGGAGCTGTTTTTT. It translates to CASSLGPGRNTGELFF.

The V and J genes are TRBV27 and TRBJ1-2; 7 positions agree with TRBD1. The germline V gene encodes CDR1 MNHEY and CDR2 SMNVEV (reference sequence). V lost 6 bases and J lost 4; bases outside the gene matches: 11. This CDR3 has 15 residues. Here the CDR3 reads CASRAWTGTTYGYTF. The CDR3 bases are TGTGCCAGCAGAGCCTGGACAGGTACTACCTATGGCTACACCTTC.

V and J are TRBV6-5 and TRBJ1-5; TRBD1 is a possible D gene (6 bases). The CDR3 spans 15 residues. CDR1 and CDR2 (germline): MNHEY, SVGAGI. V lost 5 bases and J 6 bases, leaving 17 bases between the germline ends. The CDR3 here is CASSPRGGGVQPQHF. The CDR3 DNA reads TGTGCCAGCAGTCCGAGGGGCGGGGGCGTTCAGCCCCAGCATTTT.

This chain joins TRBV5-4 and TRBJ2-5; TRBD2 is a possible D gene (5 bases). CDR1 and CDR2 (germline): SGHNT, YYREEE (reference sequence). V lost 0 bases to trimming and J lost 9 bases, with 6 bases between them. The CDR3 is 11 amino acids. CDR3 DNA: TGTGCCAGCAGCTTGGAGGAGGCCCAGTACTTC. Protein: CASSLEEAQYF.

This clone was seen a single time. This chain uses TRBV11-2 with TRBJ2-7; D uncertain. Germline values: CDR1 SGHAT, CDR2 FQNNGV. V shed 4 bases and J shed 1 base, with 14 bases lying between them. The CDR3 is 15 amino acids. CDR3 DNA: TGTGCCAGCAGCTCGAATGTCCTACCGTCCTACGAGCAGTACTTC. Protein sequence: CASSSNVLPSYEQYF.

CDR3 bases: TGTGCCAGTAGGGGCGGGTCGGCACCCAAAGAGACCCAGTACTTC. Translation gives CASRGGSAPKETQYF. The chain joins TRBV19 to TRBJ2-5; D might be TRBD2 (5 bases). This CDR3 has 15 amino acids. The V end lost 6 bases, the J end lost 3 bases, and 17 bases lay between the germline ends. CDR1 is LNHDA and CDR2 is SQIVND in the germline V gene (reference sequence).

The chain combines TRBV28 with TRBJ1-5; a possible D gene is TRBD1 (6 bases). The ends were cut back, 2 bases at V and 0 bases at J, with 14 bases in the middle. The CDR3 runs to 17 residues. The V gene's germline CDR1 is MDHEN and CDR2 SYDVKM. The CDR3 sequence: CASSLARGGGSNQPQHF. The DNA for the CDR3 is TGTGCCAGCAGTTTAGCCAGGGGAGGGGGTAGCAATCAGCCCCAGCATTTT.

V usage is TRBV5-5 and J usage is TRBJ1-5; 8 positions match TRBD1. Unmatched junction bases numbered 9, after V lost 4 bases and J lost 6 bases. This CDR3 comprises 15 residues. Per the germline V gene, CDR1 is SGHKS and CDR2 is YYEKEE (reference sequence). CDR3 DNA sequence: TGTGCCAGCAGCATCGGACAGGGACCTATTCAGCCCCAGCATTTT. It translates to CASSIGQGPIQPQHF.

The chain uses TRBV5-4 and TRBJ2-5; 12 positions agree with TRBD1. Germline V gives CDR1 SGHNT, CDR2 YYREEE (reference sequence). The CDR3 loop spans 14 amino acids. Losses at the gene ends were 3 bases for V and 5 bases for J; bases not matched to a gene: 2. DNA of the CDR3: TGTGCCAGCAGCTGGGGACAGGGGGCCGAGACCCAGTACTTC. Protein: CASSWGQGAETQYF.